The 3 T cell receptor beta chains below come from one sample, sequenced in a study of cytomegalovirus exposure and HLA in healthy donors. Assay used: immunoSEQ multiplex PCR; TCRdb lists only in-frame clones, some missing. The sample consists of about 130,000 clones, under 90% of them appearing once. The specimen sequenced was PBMCs. The origin of the receptors is a man aged 25 to 45 in good health and CMV-seronegative.

The J gene is TRBJ2-7, the V gene TRBV4-1, with 8 bases aligning to TRBD1. This CDR3 contains 16 residues. Germline V gives CDR1 MGHRA, CDR2 YSYEKL. The J segment lost 7 bases and the V segment lost 3 bases, leaving 14 bases of the junction unmatched. CDR3 protein: CASSQIHKTGVGEQYF. CDR3 coding DNA: TGCGCCAGCAGCCAGATACACAAGACAGGGGTGGGGGAGCAGTACTTC.

This chain uses TRBV7-9 with TRBJ2-7; TRBD1 matches 7 bases. The V segment lost 3 bases and the J segment 1 base; nucleotides outside the gene matches: 3. The CDR3 has 14 amino acids. Per germline, CDR1 SEHNR and CDR2 FQNEAQ (reference sequence). CDR3 residues: CASSFQTGSYEQYF. The DNA of the CDR3 is TGTGCCAGCAGCTTCCAGACAGGGTCCTACGAGCAGTACTTC. Full variable domain (missing parts from reference TRBV7-9 and TRBJ2-7): DTGVSQNPRHKITKRGQNVTFRCDPISEHNRLYWYRQTLGQGPEFLTYFQNEAQLEKSRLLSDRFSAERPKGSFSTLEIQRTEQGDSAMYLCASSFQTGSYEQYFGPGTRLTVT.

The V call is TRBV10-2, the J call TRBJ1-5; D gene ambiguous. The CDR3 consists of 13 residues. Germline V gene sequence: CDR1 WSHSY, CDR2 SAAADI. The germline V and J ends were trimmed by 7 bases and 5 bases, with 12 bases remaining between them. The CDR3 DNA reads TGCGCCAGCAAAGGGAGTGACGATCAGCCCCAGCATTTT. This encodes CASKGSDDQPQHF.